In its sample, the clone carrying this T cell receptor beta chain was seen once. RNA transcripts provided the source from which TCR beta CDR3 regions were amplified. HTBI primers were used for first-round RT-PCR of the TCR CDR3. TCRdb reprocessed the multiplex PCR reads with MiXCR, giving one entry per CDR3 protein. This repertoire shows about 840,000 distinct CDR3 sequences, 38% found once; its top ten account for around 10%. The data originate from a study of T cells in Graves' hyperthyroidism and ophthalmopathy. Patients with uncontrolled infections, other autoimmune diseases, pregnancy or lactation were excluded. The CDR3 is made up of 14 amino acids. V trimming: 5 bases; J trimming: 2 bases; junction bases outside the gene matches: 1. Germline V CDR1 and CDR2: KGHDR, SFDVKD.

Material for sequencing was blood. This sequence joins TRBV24-1 and TRBJ2-3; 9 nucleotides match TRBD2. This receptor was obtained from a man between 18 and 29 years old with Graves' hyperthyroidism. The chain's CDR3 is CATSGLADTDTQYF. The CDR3 region has the DNA TGTGCCACCAGTGGACTAGCGGACACAGATACGCAGTATTTT.